This T cell receptor (beta chain) derives from a study of OX40 agonist ivuxolimab in advanced cancers. Drawing of blood for sampling happened at baseline, at cycle 4 day 1, and at cycle 7 day 1. Study conclusions and caveats: There was clonal expansion of CD4+ and CD8+ blood T cells by week 6 at 0.1 to 3.0 mg/kg. Mean expanded clone counts were higher in CD8+ than CD4+ T cells.

Remarks on this clone: What it binds is not known.

Sequencing was performed with immunoSEQ multiplex PCR; in TCRdb, only in-frame clones are kept and a portion is missing. Of approximately 70,000 clones in the sample, about 88% were seen once. Germline CDR1 WSHSY, CDR2 SAAADI. V dropped 11 bases and J dropped 5 bases, with 15 bases sitting between them. The CDR3 totals 13 residues. The clonotype was recovered from an adult with an advanced solid tumor such as melanoma, head and neck, liver or kidney cancer. Here the sequenced sample was CD4+ or CD8+ T cells sorted from blood, taken in a trial of the OX40 agonist ivuxolimab. The V and J genes are TRBV10-2 and TRBJ1-4, with D unclear. CDR3 region: CASTPGANEKLFF. DNA of the CDR3: TGCGCCTCCACTCCGGGTGCCAATGAAAAACTGTTTTTT.